Presented here are 6 T cell receptor beta chains from one specimen sequenced in a study of cytomegalovirus exposure and HLA in healthy donors. The repertoire was sequenced with immunoSEQ multiplex PCR; TCRdb's copy has only in-frame clones and lacks some. The sample holds about 110,000 clones; approximately 96% are singletons and the top ten take roughly 0.67%. The sample taken for sequencing was PBMCs. The receptors were sampled from a woman in her late teens or twenties in good health and CMV-seronegative.

The chain uses TRBV4-2 and TRBJ2-7, with D perhaps matching TRBD2 (6 bases). CDR3 length: 14 amino acids. The V and J ends lost 4 bases and 3 bases respectively, with 13 bases between them. Germline CDR1 LGHNA, CDR2 YNFKEQ. The CDR3 here is CASSRVGGIYEQYF. CDR3 DNA sequence: TGTGCCAGCAGCCGCGTGGGGGGAATCTACGAGCAGTACTTC.

This chain links TRBV19 with TRBJ1-5, with D possibly being TRBD1 (6 bases). Germline V gene sequence: CDR1 LNHDA, CDR2 SQIVND (reference sequence). Trimming stripped 6 bases from V and 2 bases from J, with 17 bases between. This CDR3 spans 16 amino acids. In DNA, the CDR3 is TGTGCCAGTAGGAACGAGGGGGTTTGGGGCAATCAGCCCCAGCATTTT. Translated, it gives CASRNEGVWGNQPQHF.

V is TRBV5-1 and J is TRBJ2-3; 12 bases are shared with TRBD2. In germline, CDR1 is SGHRS, CDR2 YFSETQ. This CDR3 is built from 17 residues. Losses at the gene ends were 8 bases for V and 0 bases for J; bases not matched to a gene: 10. This CDR3 reads CARPRLAGDTSTDTQYF. The CDR3 DNA reads as TGCGCCAGACCCAGACTAGCGGGGGACACTAGCACAGATACGCAGTATTTT. Complete variable domain (other parts from reference TRBV5-1 and TRBJ2-3): KAGVTQTPRYLIKTRGQQVTLSCSPISGHRSVSWYQQTPGQGLQFLFEYFSETQRNKGNFPGRFSGRQFSNSRSEMNVSTLELGDSALYLCARPRLAGDTSTDTQYFGPGTRLTVL.

The V gene is TRBV28, the J gene TRBJ1-1, with 8 bases fitting TRBD1. The V gene's germline CDR1 is MDHEN and CDR2 SYDVKM. The V segment lost 2 bases and the J segment 4 bases; nucleotides outside the gene matches: 3. The CDR3 is made up of 14 amino acids. The CDR3 reads CASSLVTGGTEAFF. DNA for the CDR3: TGTGCCAGCAGTTTAGTAACAGGGGGCACTGAAGCTTTCTTT.

This rearrangement joins TRBV6-6 to TRBJ1-4; 8 bases are shared with TRBD1. The V segment lost 6 bases and the J segment 6 bases; nucleotides outside the gene matches: 6. This CDR3 has 14 residues. Germline V gene sequence: CDR1 MNHNY, CDR2 SVGAGI (reference sequence). The CDR3 sequence is CASRPGQGDEKLFF. Written as DNA, the CDR3 is TGTGCCAGCAGACCCGGACAGGGTGATGAAAAACTGTTTTTT.

This chain connects TRBV2 to TRBJ2-7; the match to TRBD1 covers 10 bases. CDR1 SNHLY and CDR2 FYNNEI come from the germline V gene. J was trimmed by 4 bases and V by 6 bases; bases with no gene match: 6. The CDR3 spans 14 residues. CDR3 residues: CASRTRQGAYEQYF. For the CDR3, the DNA is TGTGCCAGCAGAACCCGACAGGGGGCGTACGAGCAGTACTTC.